This is a list of T cell receptor beta chains from one sample in a study of cytomegalovirus exposure and HLA in healthy donors. Produced via immunoSEQ multiplex PCR; TCRdb's table is partial and in-frame only. This sample has about 160,000 clones; about four fifths occur once, and the top ten carry about 4%. Source material: PBMCs. The source is a man between 50 and 59 years old in good health and CMV-seropositive. CDR3s include the opening cysteine and the closing phenylalanine or tryptophan. Not every row has a clone size; where given, it reads once, few, many or a size class.

J gene: TRBJ2-7
clone size: .
V gene: TRBV5-1
CDR3 protein: CASSEGQGEQYF

J gene: TRBJ2-7
clone size: .
V gene: TRBV13
CDR3 protein: CASSSLTGREQYF

J gene: TRBJ2-1
clone size: .
V gene: TRBV23-1
CDR3 protein: CASLNRQDSAFNEQFF

J gene: TRBJ2-7
clone size: .
V gene: TRBV7-2
CDR3 protein: CASSARKGERGLSYEQYF

J gene: TRBJ1-2
clone size: .
V gene: TRBV28
CDR3 protein: CASSITGTGQEGYTF

J gene: TRBJ2-3
clone size: .
V gene: TRBV19
CDR3 protein: CASRLAGTGTDTQYF

J gene: TRBJ2-5
clone size: .
V gene: TRBV4-2
CDR3 protein: CASSHRFRQGGQETQYF

J gene: TRBJ2-7
clone size: .
V gene: TRBV15
CDR3 protein: CATSRSGTGGYEQYF

J gene: TRBJ2-3
clone size: few
V gene: TRBV11-3
CDR3 protein: CASSRDRASTDTQYF

J gene: TRBJ2-5
clone size: .
V gene: TRBV5-1
CDR3 protein: CASKGDEGLAGRETQYF

J gene: TRBJ2-3
clone size: .
V gene: TRBV7-2
CDR3 protein: CASSLSGGSTSTDTQYF

J gene: TRBJ2-7
clone size: .
V gene: TRBV15
CDR3 protein: CATSRDSYGGAYEQYF

J gene: TRBJ1-2
clone size: .
V gene: TRBV11-2
CDR3 protein: CASSSPNSRLANYGYTF

J gene: TRBJ2-3
clone size: few
V gene: TRBV7-8
CDR3 protein: CASSLMGLDTDTQYF

J gene: TRBJ2-7
clone size: .
V gene: TRBV5-1
CDR3 protein: CASSLTGDYEQYF

J gene: TRBJ1-5
clone size: once
V gene: TRBV19
CDR3 protein: CASSRQQGAIYVQPQHF

J gene: TRBJ1-5
clone size: .
V gene: TRBV4-1
CDR3 protein: CASSQATGDHQPQHF

J gene: TRBJ1-5
clone size: .
V gene: TRBV4-1
CDR3 protein: CASSRHPGQGNNQPQHF

J gene: TRBJ1-4
clone size: .
V gene: TRBV13
CDR3 protein: CASSTSYTRTNEKLFF

J gene: TRBJ1-2
clone size: .
V gene: TRBV7-9
CDR3 protein: CASRVGTGNGYTF

J gene: TRBJ1-2
clone size: .
V gene: TRBV27
CDR3 protein: CASSFGRGTEGYTF

J gene: TRBJ2-3
clone size: .
V gene: TRBV7-9
CDR3 protein: CASSLRRDGTDTQYF

J gene: TRBJ2-3
clone size: .
V gene: TRBV7-6
CDR3 protein: CASSFRLAGATDTQYF

J gene: TRBJ2-5
clone size: .
V gene: TRBV7-9
CDR3 protein: CASSSLGGGEETQYF

J gene: TRBJ2-3
clone size: .
V gene: TRBV7-9
CDR3 protein: CASRFGTSGGTDTQYF

J gene: TRBJ1-2
clone size: .
V gene: TRBV9
CDR3 protein: CASSKTGTGNWGYTF

J gene: TRBJ2-5
clone size: .
V gene: TRBV28
CDR3 protein: CASSLSGGKETQYF

J gene: TRBJ1-5
clone size: .
V gene: TRBV15
CDR3 protein: CATSRVPTGGAAEDQPQHF

J gene: TRBJ1-6
clone size: few
V gene: TRBV27
CDR3 protein: CASNPGQYNSPLHF

J gene: TRBJ1-3
clone size: .
V gene: TRBV27
CDR3 protein: CASRMGTGGNTIYF

J gene: TRBJ2-5
clone size: .
V gene: TRBV25-1
CDR3 protein: CASRGTGMGQTQYF

J gene: TRBJ1-6
clone size: .
V gene: TRBV7-6
CDR3 protein: CASSPDISYNSPLHF

J gene: TRBJ1-4
clone size: .
V gene: TRBV7-3
CDR3 protein: CASSLKDRDGSNEKLFF

J gene: TRBJ2-5
clone size: .
V gene: TRBV27
CDR3 protein: CASLGGDGTQYF

J gene: TRBJ1-1
clone size: .
V gene: TRBV19
CDR3 protein: CASSIRPQGNEAFF

J gene: TRBJ2-7
clone size: .
V gene: TRBV27
CDR3 protein: CASSLGSSGIYEQYF

J gene: .
clone size: .
V gene: TRBV2
CDR3 protein: CASTITDRASYEQYF

J gene: TRBJ2-1
clone size: .
V gene: TRBV10-3
CDR3 protein: CAISESGGTSGRNEQFF

J gene: TRBJ2-5
clone size: .
V gene: TRBV7-4
CDR3 protein: CASSKKNREKETQYF

J gene: TRBJ2-7
clone size: few
V gene: TRBV7-3
CDR3 protein: CASSLTSGGQQYF

J gene: TRBJ2-2
clone size: few
V gene: TRBV5-1
CDR3 protein: CASSLDGGLAGGPAGELFF

J gene: TRBJ1-4
clone size: .
V gene: TRBV2
CDR3 protein: CASRGQTTNEKLFF

J gene: TRBJ2-5
clone size: .
V gene: TRBV5-6
CDR3 protein: CASSLVLAGGKETQYF

J gene: TRBJ1-2
clone size: .
V gene: TRBV7-9
CDR3 protein: CSSTQGANYGYTF

J gene: TRBJ2-1
clone size: .
V gene: TRBV14
CDR3 protein: CASSQGHSSYNEQFF

J gene: TRBJ2-7
clone size: .
V gene: TRBV7-2
CDR3 protein: CASSGFGGGYEQYF

J gene: TRBJ2-5
clone size: .
V gene: TRBV7-6
CDR3 protein: CASSMGLAQETQYF

J gene: TRBJ2-5
clone size: .
V gene: TRBV30
CDR3 protein: CAWSSGKLETQYF

J gene: TRBJ2-7
clone size: few
V gene: TRBV7-8
CDR3 protein: CASSLVGRIRSYEQYF

J gene: TRBJ1-1
clone size: .
V gene: TRBV5-4
CDR3 protein: CASSYGRGNTEAFF

J gene: TRBJ2-2
clone size: .
V gene: TRBV5-1
CDR3 protein: CASSLTSGSLNTGELFF

J gene: .
clone size: .
V gene: TRBV4-2
CDR3 protein: CASSPRLAESSYEQYF

J gene: TRBJ2-1
clone size: .
V gene: TRBV7-4
CDR3 protein: CASSLGVSAKVGEQFF

J gene: TRBJ1-2
clone size: .
V gene: TRBV6-5
CDR3 protein: CASSYSIQGGSGYTF